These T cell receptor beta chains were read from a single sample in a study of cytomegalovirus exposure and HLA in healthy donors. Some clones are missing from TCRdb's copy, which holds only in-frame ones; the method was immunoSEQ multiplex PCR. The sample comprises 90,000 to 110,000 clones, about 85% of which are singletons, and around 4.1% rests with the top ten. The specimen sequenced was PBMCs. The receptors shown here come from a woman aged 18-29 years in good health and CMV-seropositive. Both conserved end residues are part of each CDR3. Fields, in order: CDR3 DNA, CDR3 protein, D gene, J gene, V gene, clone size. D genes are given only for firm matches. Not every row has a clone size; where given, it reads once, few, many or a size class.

TGTGCCAGCAGCTTGGGACTGGGAATTGACGTGAACACTGAAGCTTTCTTT CASSLGLGIDVNTEAFF - TRBJ1-1 TRBV7-6 -
TGTGCCAGCATCAGGACAAAGAGCACCGGGGAGCTGTTTTTT CASIRTKSTGELFF - TRBJ2-2 TRBV2 -
TGTGCCAGCAGCTTTAGCGGGGGTAGCACAGATACGCAGTATTTT CASSFSGGSTDTQYF TRBD2 TRBJ2-3 TRBV7-2 -
TGTGCCTGGGTTCGGACAGGGCCAGAGACCCAGTACTTC CAWVRTGPETQYF TRBD1 TRBJ2-5 TRBV30 -
TGTGCCAGCAGCCTTCAGGGGAAAAACAATGAGCAGTTCTTC CASSLQGKNNEQFF - TRBJ2-1 TRBV5-4 -
TGCGCCAGCAGCCAAGATTTGGGGGCAGATGGCTACACCTTC CASSQDLGADGYTF - TRBJ1-2 TRBV4-1 -
TGTGCCAGCAGGAGGGGGCCTGGCACCGGGGAGCTGTTTTTT CASRRGPGTGELFF TRBD1 TRBJ2-2 TRBV5-5 -
TGTGCCAGTAGTAAACGACAGGGAACGGGAGTTCAGCCCCAGCATTTT CASSKRQGTGVQPQHF TRBD1 TRBJ1-5 TRBV19 -
TGTGCCAGCAGCTCCAGCGGGAGGGCCTCGGGGGAGCAGTTCTTC CASSSSGRASGEQFF TRBD2 TRBJ2-1 TRBV6-5 -
TGTGCCAGCTCCCCCGGCGGACAGGTGGGCCGAGAAGCTTTCTTT CASSPGGQVGREAFF TRBD1 TRBJ1-1 TRBV18 -
TGCGCCAGCAGCGTTGGACGGGAGAACACTGAAGCTTTCTTT CASSVGRENTEAFF - TRBJ1-1 TRBV5-1 -
TGTGCCAGCAGTGAAGGGGGGACAGGGAGAAATCAGCCCCAGCATTTT CASSEGGTGRNQPQHF TRBD1 TRBJ1-5 TRBV2 once
TGTGCCAGCAGCCAGTGGGGCAGCAATCAGCCCCAGCATTTT CASSQWGSNQPQHF - TRBJ1-5 TRBV6-6 -
TGTGCCAGCACTCTCTCTACGGGTTATCAGCCCCAGCATTTT CASTLSTGYQPQHF - TRBJ1-5 TRBV28 once
TGTGCCAGCAGCTCCTCAGGGGGCGCCTACAATGAGCAGTTCTTC CASSSSGGAYNEQFF TRBD1 TRBJ2-1 TRBV5-4 -
TGTGCCAGCAGCCCTCTAGCGACGATGCCTTCCGAGCAGTACTTC CASSPLATMPSEQYF - TRBJ2-7 TRBV11-3 -
TGTGCCAGCAATCCAGCGGGAGGGTCCTACGAGCAGTACTTC CASNPAGGSYEQYF TRBD2 TRBJ2-7 TRBV28 -
TGTGCCAGCAGTGAATTCACTAGCGGGGGTGCCTACAATGAGCAGTTCTTC CASSEFTSGGAYNEQFF TRBD2 TRBJ2-1 TRBV2 -
TGTGCCATCAGGGATCCCTGGACTAGCGGGGGCCCCGAGGGCGAGCAGTACTTC CAIRDPWTSGGPEGEQYF TRBD2 TRBJ2-7 TRBV10-3 -
TGTGCCAGCAGATACTCTACTCCCGGGACAGGGACTCGGATTTCTAACTATGGCTACACCTTC CASRYSTPGTGTRISNYGYTF TRBD1 TRBJ1-2 TRBV28 -
TGTGCCACCGAGGGACAGGGGGTAGGGAACACTGAAGCTTTCTTT CATEGQGVGNTEAFF TRBD1 TRBJ1-1 TRBV6-6 -
TGCGCCAGCAGCTTCAGACAGGGCCCCCCCGAAGCTTTCTTT CASSFRQGPPEAFF TRBD1 TRBJ1-1 TRBV5-1 -
TGTGCCAGTAAAGAGCGCCCGTACCAAGAGACCCAGTACTTC CASKERPYQETQYF - TRBJ2-5 TRBV19 -
TGTGGGACAGGAATTAGCTACGAGCAGTACTTC CGTGISYEQYF TRBD1 TRBJ2-7 TRBV27 -
TGCAGCGGCAGAGCAGGGGACACCGGGGAGCTGTTTTTT CSGRAGDTGELFF - TRBJ2-2 TRBV29-1 -
TGTGCCATCAGTGACCGCCCCCAGTACGAGCAGTACTTC CAISDRPQYEQYF - TRBJ2-7 TRBV10-3 few
TGTGCCAGCCCTGGAGACCACGAGGCCGGGGAGCTGTTTTTT CASPGDHEAGELFF - TRBJ2-2 TRBV7-9 -
TGTGCCAGCAGCCCCTCCCTAGCGGGGTACAATGAGCAGTTCTTC CASSPSLAGYNEQFF TRBD2 TRBJ2-1 TRBV7-8 -
TGTGCCAGCAGTTACTCGCCAGGGTATGGCTACACCTTC CASSYSPGYGYTF - TRBJ1-2 TRBV6-5 -
TGTGCCAGCAGCTTGGCCGCCCCAGATGGCTACACCTTC CASSLAAPDGYTF - TRBJ1-2 TRBV5-5 -
TGTGCCAGCAGCTTCTACAGGGGCTCCTACAATGAGCAGTTCTTC CASSFYRGSYNEQFF TRBD1 TRBJ2-1 TRBV14 -
TGTGCCAGCAGCCCGTCTTTGGGGACAGCCTACGAGCAGTACTTC CASSPSLGTAYEQYF TRBD1 TRBJ2-7 TRBV7-9 -
TGTGCCACCAGCAGAGACTTCTACGAGCAGTACTTC CATSRDFYEQYF - TRBJ2-7 TRBV15 -
TGCGCCAGCAGCCTGGGACTAGCGGGAGGGAACTACGAGCAGTACTTC CASSLGLAGGNYEQYF TRBD2 TRBJ2-7 TRBV4-1 -
TGTGCCAGCAGTTTGCGGCAGCTTAGGTCACCCCTCCACTTT CASSLRQLRSPLHF - TRBJ1-6 TRBV28 -
TGCGCCAGCAGCTTGGGACAGGGAGTCTACGAGCAGTACTTC CASSLGQGVYEQYF TRBD1 TRBJ2-7 TRBV5-1 -
TGTGCCAGCAGTGATGAGCGGGAGTGGAAAAACATTCAGTACTTC CASSDEREWKNIQYF TRBD2 TRBJ2-4 TRBV6-1 -
TGCAGCGGAAGACTAGCGGAAAATGAGCAGTTCTTC CSGRLAENEQFF TRBD2 TRBJ2-1 TRBV29-1 -